This TCR beta chain was retrieved from a study of blood T cell dynamics during melanoma immunotherapy. On the study more broadly: Metastatic melanoma patients received first-line pembrolizumab or nivolumab plus ipilimumab. General observations from the study: Unlike progressors, later disease-control patients had W3 repertoires gaining clonality or diversity.

CDR1 is MNHNS, CDR2 SASEGT, per germline. The CDR3 has 15 residues. Losses at the gene ends were 2 bases for V and 1 base for J; bases not matched to a gene: 0. With regard to this clone: Its specificity is unknown.

The assay was immunoSEQ multiplex PCR, and TCRdb's table has in-frame clones only and misses some. The data show 10,000 to 12,000 clones, with 80% to 85% seen just once and about 16% held by the top ten. The sample's time point: week 3, after first cycle of checkpoint inhibitor. Blood was drawn before treatment and at week 3 after checkpoint blockade. The sequencing here drew on blood, taken from a patient treated with checkpoint blockade. The J gene is TRBJ2-2, the V gene TRBV6-1; TRBD2 aligns across 8 bases. The clonotype originates from a human donor with melanoma. CDR3 residues: CASSELAGNTGELFF. The CDR3 DNA reads TGTGCCAGCAGTGAACTAGCGGGGAACACCGGGGAGCTGTTTTTT.